The rows below give T cell receptor beta chains drawn from one sample of a study of T cell responses to AZD1222 COVID-19 vaccine. The data were produced by immunoSEQ multiplex PCR, yet TCRdb's version contains in-frame clones alone and is incomplete. The sample shows 73,000 or so clones, around 88% of them seen only once. The specimen comprised peripheral blood, sampled on day 0 of AZD1222 vaccination. The receptors here all came from an adult in good health. Both conserved end residues are part of each CDR3. A D gene is named only where the DNA matches it firmly. Part of the rows lack a size; the others show once, few, many or a class for expanded clones.

TRBV20-1	.	.	TRBJ2-3	CSANSDTQYF	TGCAGTGCTAACTCAGATACGCAGTATTTT
TRBV7-9	.	TRBD1	TRBJ1-6	CASSLGQGALSPLHF	TGTGCCAGCAGCTTAGGGCAGGGGGCCCTATCACCCCTCCACTTT
TRBV9	few	.	TRBJ2-7	CASSSGTLPYEQYF	TGTGCCAGCAGTTCCGGGACACTTCCCTACGAGCAGTACTTC
TRBV5-1	once	TRBD1	TRBJ2-7	CASSLGQGFNEQYF	TGCGCCAGCAGCTTGGGACAGGGGTTCAACGAGCAGTACTTC
TRBV6-5	few	.	TRBJ2-7	CASSAFGANEQYF	TGTGCCAGCAGCGCTTTCGGGGCGAACGAGCAGTACTTC
TRBV27	.	TRBD2	TRBJ2-7	CASSPRGGGYEQYF	TGTGCCAGCAGTCCCCGGGGGGGCGGATACGAGCAGTACTTC
TRBV27	.	.	TRBJ2-5	CASSLSWGSQETQYF	TGTGCCAGCAGTTTATCTTGGGGTTCTCAAGAGACCCAGTACTTC
TRBV9	.	TRBD1	TRBJ1-1	CASSAGLPGQGPFF	TGTGCCAGCAGCGCTGGCTTACCGGGACAGGGACCTTTCTTT
TRBV6-6	.	.	TRBJ1-5	CASSSGDQPQHF	TGTGCCAGCAGCTCGGGAGATCAGCCCCAGCATTTT
TRBV1	.	.	TRBJ2-7	CTSSQRDNKDYEQYF	TGCACCAGCAGCCAACGTGACAATAAGGACTACGAGCAGTACTTC
TRBV14	.	.	TRBJ2-2	CASSLSGGVNGELFF	TGTGCCAGCAGCCTCTCCGGCGGGGTTAACGGGGAGCTGTTTTTT